This entry lists 4 T cell receptor beta chains sequenced from one sample in a study of blood T cell repertoires in COVID-19. This table comes from immunoSEQ multiplex PCR, and its TCRdb copy is limited to in-frame clones, with some not included. The sample carries 200,000 or so clones, 80% to 85% recorded once. Sequences were obtained from peripheral blood. Receptor source: a woman between 25 and 40 years old who had recovered from COVID-19.

V usage is TRBV12-3 or TRBV12-4 and J usage is TRBJ1-1; 9 nucleotides line up with TRBD1. There are 13 residues in the CDR3. V gave up 6 bases and J gave up 7 bases; unmatched junction bases: 6. The CDR3 DNA is TGTGCCAGCAGCCACACAGGGGGCAATGAAGCTTTCTTT. Translating it yields CASSHTGGNEAFF.

Notes on this clone: This specimen includes other DNA sequences encoding the same CDR3. The chain combines TRBV11-2 with TRBJ2-5; TRBD2 matches 7 bases. The CDR3 consists of 14 residues. CDR1 and CDR2 from the germline V gene are SGHAT and FQNNGV. V trimming: 0 bases; J trimming: 5 bases; junction bases outside the gene matches: 3. The DNA of the CDR3 is TGTGCCAGCAGCTTAGAAGCCGGGGGGGAGACCCAGTACTTC. It is translated as CASSLEAGGETQYF.

This clone turned up a few times. This chain connects TRBV4-2 to TRBJ1-5, with 8 positions matching TRBD1. Per germline, CDR1 LGHNA and CDR2 YNFKEQ. CDR3 length equals 14 residues. V lost 3 bases, J lost 5 bases, and 3 bases stayed unmatched. CDR3 amino acids: CASSQQGADQPQHF. CDR3 nucleotide sequence: TGTGCCAGCAGCCAGCAGGGGGCAGATCAGCCCCAGCATTTT.

The V gene is TRBV5-4, the J gene TRBJ1-1; a possible D gene is TRBD1 (5 bases). CDR1 is SGHNT, CDR2 YYREEE, per germline (reference sequence). This CDR3 spans 16 amino acids. Trimming left V 2 bases short and J 0 bases short, with 14 bases between. The CDR3 DNA reads TGTGCCAGCAGCTTTCTGGGACTGTCGGTGAACACTGAAGCTTTCTTT. This encodes CASSFLGLSVNTEAFF.